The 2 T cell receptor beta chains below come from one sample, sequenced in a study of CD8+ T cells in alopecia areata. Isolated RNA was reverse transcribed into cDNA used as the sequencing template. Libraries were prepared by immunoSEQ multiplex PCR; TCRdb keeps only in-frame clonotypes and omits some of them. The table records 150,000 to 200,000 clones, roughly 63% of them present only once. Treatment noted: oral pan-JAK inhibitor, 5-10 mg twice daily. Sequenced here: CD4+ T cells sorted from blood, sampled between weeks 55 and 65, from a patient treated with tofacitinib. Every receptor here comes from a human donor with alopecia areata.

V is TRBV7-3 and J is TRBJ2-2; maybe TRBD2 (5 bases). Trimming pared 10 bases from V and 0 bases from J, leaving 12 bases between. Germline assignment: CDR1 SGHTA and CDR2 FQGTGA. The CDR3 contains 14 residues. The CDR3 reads CATGKGSNTGELFF. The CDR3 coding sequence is TGTGCCACGGGGAAAGGGTCGAACACCGGGGAGCTGTTTTTT.

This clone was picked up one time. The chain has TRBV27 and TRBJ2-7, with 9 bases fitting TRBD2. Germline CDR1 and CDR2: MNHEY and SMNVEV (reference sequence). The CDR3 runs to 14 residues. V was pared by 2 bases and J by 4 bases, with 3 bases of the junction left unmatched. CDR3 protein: CASSLATSGYEQYF. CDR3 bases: TGTGCCAGCAGTTTAGCGACTAGCGGATACGAGCAGTACTTC.